One sample yielded the 28 T cell receptor beta chains listed below, sequenced in a study of long-term antiretroviral therapy in people with HIV. Researchers ran immunoSEQ v3.0 at survey level. Clones were read by immunoSEQ multiplex PCR, and TCRdb kept only the in-frame ones, dropping some. The repertoire holds about 24,000 clones, with less than 90% as singletons. The specimen comprised unsorted PBMCs, sampled 0.4 years after starting antiretroviral therapy. These receptors were collected from a man aged 50 to 60 with HIV.

The V gene is TRBV5-1, the J gene TRBJ1-1, with a possible D match to TRBD1 (6 bases). The CDR3 length is 15 residues. Between the trimmed V and J ends, which lost 2 bases and 1 base, there was a span of 12 bases. CDR1 and CDR2 from the germline V gene are SGHRS and YFSETQ. CDR3 in DNA: TGCGCCAGCAGCTTTATACAGGGCCCGAACACTGAAGCTTTCTTT. It yields the protein CASSFIQGPNTEAFF. Complete variable domain (other parts from reference TRBV5-1 and TRBJ1-1): KAGVTQTPRYLIKTRGQQVTLSCSPISGHRSVSWYQQTPGQGLQFLFEYFSETQRNKGNFPGRFSGRQFSNSRSEMNVSTLELGDSALYLCASSFIQGPNTEAFFGQGTRLTVV.

This chain uses TRBV7-9 with TRBJ1-6; TRBD1 is a possible D gene (5 bases). Trimming shortened V by 1 base and J by 12 bases, and 7 bases separated the two germline ends. The V gene's germline CDR1 is SEHNR and CDR2 FQNEAQ (reference sequence). This CDR3 comprises 12 residues. CDR3 nucleotides: TGTGCCAGCAGCTTAGGGGGGGAACCCCTCCACTTT. It codes for CASSLGGEPLHF.

The V and J genes are TRBV30 and TRBJ1-5, with D maybe TRBD1 (6 bases). The V gene lost 7 bases and the J gene lost 3 bases, with 16 bases spanning the gap. Germline CDR1 and CDR2: GTSNPN and SVGIG (reference sequence). This CDR3 is 14 amino acids long. The CDR3 is CAYRSGQSNQPQHF. For the CDR3, the DNA is TGTGCCTATCGGTCCGGACAGTCCAATCAGCCCCAGCATTTT.

The chain carries TRBV7-3 and TRBJ2-3; D remains ambiguous. With 0 bases removed from V and 3 bases from J, the gap between germline ends came to 4 bases. The CDR3 spans 13 residues. The germline V gene has CDR1 SGHTA and CDR2 FQGTGA. CDR3 in DNA: TGTGCCAGCAGCTTAACGTATACAGATACGCAGTATTTT. This sequence encodes CASSLTYTDTQYF. Combining the CDR3 with reference TRBV7-3 and TRBJ2-3 gives the whole variable domain GAGVSQTPSNKVTEKGKYVELRCDPISGHTALYWYRQSLGQGPEFLIYFQGTGAADDSGLPNDRFFAVRPEGSVSTLKIQRTERGDSAVYLCASSLTYTDTQYFGPGTRLTVL.

The chain is built from TRBV10-1 and TRBJ1-1; tentative D call: TRBD1 (6 bases). Trimming cost V 5 bases and J 0 bases, with 10 bases left between them. The CDR3 runs 14 residues. CDR1 and CDR2 (germline): WNHNN, SYGVQD (reference sequence). The CDR3: CASSYREMNTEAFF. As DNA, the CDR3 is TGCGCCAGCAGTTACAGGGAGATGAACACTGAAGCTTTCTTT.

The chain links TRBV29-1 to TRBJ1-3, with no clear D. This CDR3 spans 14 amino acids. CDR1 is SQVTM and CDR2 is ANQGSEA in the germline V gene. Trimming removed 3 bases at V and 1 base at J, with 10 bases between. The CDR3 DNA reads TGCAGCGTTGACCCCCAGGTTTCTGGAAACACCATATATTTT. Translated, it gives CSVDPQVSGNTIYF.

This clone has just a few counts. The chain employs TRBV7-3 and TRBJ1-6; TRBD1 agrees at 9 bases. The germline V gene has CDR1 SGHTA and CDR2 FQGTGA. Unmatched junction bases numbered 8, after V lost 5 bases and J lost 9 bases. The CDR3 sequence is 15 residues long. CDR3 sequence reads: CASSLQGQGSSPLHF. The CDR3 DNA is TGTGCCAGCAGCCTCCAGGGACAGGGCAGTTCACCCCTCCACTTT.

The V and J genes are TRBV6-5 and TRBJ2-7; D perhaps matches TRBD1 (5 bases). CDR1 is MNHEY and CDR2 is SVGAGI in the germline V gene. The CDR3 totals 15 residues. V dropped 0 bases and J dropped 1 base, with 10 bases sitting between them. CDR3 sequence (DNA): TGTGCCAGCAGTTACTCGATTAGGGGTTCCTACGAGCAGTACTTC. It encodes CASSYSIRGSYEQYF.

The chain couples TRBV30 to TRBJ2-1; D ambiguous. The CDR3 totals 10 residues. Trimming cost V 6 bases and J 3 bases, with 3 bases left between them. Germline V gene data show CDR1 as GTSNPN and CDR2 as SVGIG (reference sequence). The CDR3 spells CACDYNEQFF. CDR3 nucleotide sequence: TGTGCCTGTGACTACAATGAGCAGTTCTTC.

The chain joins TRBV6-5 to TRBJ1-2, with D tentatively TRBD1 (5 bases). This CDR3 region has 13 residues. Germline CDR1 and CDR2: MNHEY and SVGAGI. V dropped 2 bases and J dropped 8 bases, with 12 bases sitting between them. The CDR3 DNA reads as TGTGCCAGCAGTTACCGACAGCTATTCGGCTACACCTTC. As protein: CASSYRQLFGYTF.

This chain connects TRBV18 to TRBJ1-2, with no clear D. There are 13 residues in the CDR3. Trimming removed 4 bases at V and 8 bases at J, with 14 bases between. Germline-derived CDR1 and CDR2 are KGHSH and LQKENI. CDR3 residues: CASSLGYKGGYTF. The DNA for the CDR3 is TGTGCCAGCTCACTGGGGTACAAGGGCGGCTACACCTTC.

The chain is built from TRBV7-9 and TRBJ2-7, with D hard to call. Deletions cut 5 bases from V and 3 bases from J, with 5 bases between. This CDR3 spans 11 amino acids. Germline CDR1 reads SEHNR; CDR2 reads FQNEAQ (reference sequence). The DNA of the CDR3 is TGTGCCAGCAGCCGAGACTACGAGCAGTACTTC. Its protein product is CASSRDYEQYF. Full variable domain (remainder filled in from reference TRBV7-9 and TRBJ2-7): DTGVSQNPRHKITKRGQNVTFRCDPISEHNRLYWYRQTLGQGPEFLTYFQNEAQLEKSRLLSDRFSAERPKGSFSTLEIQRTEQGDSAMYLCASSRDYEQYFGPGTRLTVT.

The V gene is TRBV19, the J gene TRBJ2-7, with a tentative D call TRBD1 (5 bases). The CDR3 extends over 14 amino acids. V gave up 5 bases and J gave up 2 bases, with 13 bases separating them. Per the germline V gene, CDR1 is LNHDA and CDR2 is SQIVND (reference sequence). This CDR3 is CASSPGQRAYEQYF. CDR3 bases: TGTGCCAGTAGTCCCGGACAAAGGGCCTACGAGCAGTACTTC.

This clone turned up a few times. This chain connects TRBV7-2 to TRBJ1-5; D unclear. The germline V gene has CDR1 SGHTA and CDR2 FQGNSA. The V end was cut by 2 bases, the J end by 3 bases, with 8 bases between. The CDR3 has 14 residues. The CDR3 spells CASSLQPFNQPQHF. The CDR3, as DNA: TGTGCCAGCAGCTTACAACCGTTCAATCAGCCCCAGCATTTT.

This chain uses TRBV11-2 with TRBJ2-4, with 10 bases identical to TRBD1. Germline CDR1 is SGHAT and CDR2 is FQNNGV. CDR3 length: 16 residues. With V trimmed by 1 base and J by 2 bases, 2 bases remained unmatched. CDR3 in DNA: TGTGCCAGCAGCTTAGGACAGGGGGCTACCAAAAACATTCAGTACTTC. This codes for CASSLGQGATKNIQYF.

The J gene is TRBJ1-1, the V gene TRBV5-4, with D perhaps TRBD1 (6 bases). Looked up from germline, CDR1 is SGHNT and CDR2 is YYREEE (reference sequence). The V end lost 4 bases, the J end lost 6 bases, and 13 bases lay between the germline ends. This CDR3 has 13 amino acids. For the CDR3, the DNA is TGTGCCAGCAGCCCAGGACAGTCACCTGAAGCTTTCTTT. Its protein product is CASSPGQSPEAFF.

This clone was seen only a few times. V and J are TRBV4-3 and TRBJ2-7; either TRBD1 or TRBD2 may supply D (5 bases each). The V end lost 1 base, the J end lost 2 bases, and 9 bases lay between the germline ends. This CDR3 contains 14 residues. CDR1 is LGHNA and CDR2 is YSLEER in the germline V gene. The DNA for the CDR3 is TGCGCCAGCAGCCAAGTCGGGGCCACCTACGAGCAGTACTTC. Amino acid sequence: CASSQVGATYEQYF.

The chain has TRBV25-1 and TRBJ2-7; 8 bases are shared with TRBD1. The germline V gene has CDR1 MGHDK and CDR2 SYGVNS. V shed 9 bases, J shed 0 bases, and the junction held 7 bases outside the gene matches. The CDR3 spans 14 residues. CDR3 nucleotide sequence: TGTGCCAGTAGTAGTGGACAGGGCTCCTACGAGCAGTACTTC. Its translation is CASSSGQGSYEQYF.

V gene TRBV5-6 combines with J gene TRBJ2-7, with a possible D match to TRBD2 (5 bases). Germline values: CDR1 SGHDT, CDR2 YYEEEE. The CDR3 runs 15 residues. Trimming stripped 4 bases from V and 2 bases from J, with 16 bases between. CDR3 sequence (DNA): TGTGCCAGCAGCCCGGGATTTCGCGCCCCCTACGAGCAGTACTTC. Amino acid sequence: CASSPGFRAPYEQYF.

This rearrangement joins TRBV5-5 to TRBJ1-1, with D perhaps matching TRBD1 (6 bases). The V gene lost 0 bases and the J gene lost 3 bases, with 9 bases spanning the gap. The germline CDR1 and CDR2 sequences are SGHKS and YYEKEE (reference sequence). The length of the CDR3 is 14 residues. CDR3 in DNA: TGTGCCAGCAGCTTGGGGGACATCTACACTGAAGCTTTCTTT. The encoded protein is CASSLGDIYTEAFF.

The rearrangement joins TRBV7-6 to TRBJ2-2, with 9 nucleotides matching TRBD2. J lost 4 bases, V lost 8 bases, and 5 bases had no gene match. The CDR3 length is 14 residues. From germline, CDR1 is SGHVS and CDR2 FNYEAQ. In nucleotides, the CDR3 is TGTGCCAGCGCGGGACTAGCTTCCACCGGGGAGCTGTTTTTT. Protein product: CASAGLASTGELFF.

The count of this clone is one. The J gene is TRBJ2-5, the V gene TRBV11-2, with 8 bases fitting TRBD1. V shed 3 bases, J shed 4 bases, and the junction held 4 bases outside the gene matches. Germline CDR1 reads SGHAT; CDR2 reads FQNNGV. This CDR3 is 14 amino acids long. CDR3 in amino acids: CASSFAGTGETQYF. CDR3 in DNA: TGTGCCAGCAGCTTTGCCGGGACAGGAGAGACCCAGTACTTC.

The chain carries TRBV6-5 and TRBJ2-7; weak D call: TRBD1 (6 bases). Per the germline V gene, CDR1 is MNHEY and CDR2 is SVGAGI. The V and J ends lost 6 bases and 0 bases respectively, with 15 bases between them. CDR3 size: 15 residues. The CDR3 sequence is CASSSPWDNSYEQYF. As DNA, the CDR3 is TGTGCCAGCAGCTCCCCCTGGGACAACTCCTACGAGCAGTACTTC.

This sequence joins TRBV6-5 and TRBJ1-3; 10 bases fit TRBD1. Germline CDR1 MNHEY, CDR2 SVGAGI. This CDR3 spans 12 amino acids. CDR3 protein: CVVGTGENTIYF. In DNA form, the CDR3 reads TGTGTCGTCGGGACAGGGGAAAACACCATATATTTT.

The V and J genes are TRBV19 and TRBJ2-2, with 7 bases fitting TRBD1. With V trimmed by 7 bases and J by 14 bases, 13 bases remained unmatched. Germline values: CDR1 LNHDA, CDR2 SQIVND (reference sequence). The CDR3 is 13 amino acids. CDR3 amino acids: CASNIPGTALLFF. The CDR3 bases are TGTGCCAGTAACATTCCTGGGACAGCGCTTCTGTTTTTT.

The chain uses TRBV7-3 and TRBJ1-2, with 8 bases lining up with TRBD1. Germline V gives CDR1 SGHTA, CDR2 FQGTGA. CDR3 size: 14 residues. The trim removed 5 bases at V and 7 bases at J, leaving 9 bases unmatched. CDR3 sequence: CASSPDRGSSGYTF. In DNA, the CDR3 is TGTGCCAGCAGCCCTGACAGGGGCAGTAGTGGCTACACCTTC.

This clone was detected only a few times. The chain is built from TRBV20-1 and TRBJ1-2; D call uncertain. The CDR3 is 10 amino acids. The germline V gene has CDR1 DFQATT and CDR2 SNEGSKA (reference sequence). V lost 4 bases to trimming and J lost 5 bases, with 5 bases between them. CDR3 in amino acids: CSAIAYGYTF. The DNA of the CDR3 is TGCAGTGCTATAGCTTATGGCTACACCTTC.

This clone was seen only once. The chain carries TRBV7-9 and TRBJ1-1, with D perhaps matching TRBD1 (6 bases). Looked up from germline, CDR1 is SEHNR and CDR2 is FQNEAQ (reference sequence). The V end lost 6 bases, the J end lost 3 bases, and 11 bases lay between the germline ends. The CDR3 covers 13 residues. The CDR3 loop is CASSWGQDTEAFF. CDR3 bases: TGTGCCAGCAGTTGGGGGCAGGACACTGAAGCTTTCTTT.